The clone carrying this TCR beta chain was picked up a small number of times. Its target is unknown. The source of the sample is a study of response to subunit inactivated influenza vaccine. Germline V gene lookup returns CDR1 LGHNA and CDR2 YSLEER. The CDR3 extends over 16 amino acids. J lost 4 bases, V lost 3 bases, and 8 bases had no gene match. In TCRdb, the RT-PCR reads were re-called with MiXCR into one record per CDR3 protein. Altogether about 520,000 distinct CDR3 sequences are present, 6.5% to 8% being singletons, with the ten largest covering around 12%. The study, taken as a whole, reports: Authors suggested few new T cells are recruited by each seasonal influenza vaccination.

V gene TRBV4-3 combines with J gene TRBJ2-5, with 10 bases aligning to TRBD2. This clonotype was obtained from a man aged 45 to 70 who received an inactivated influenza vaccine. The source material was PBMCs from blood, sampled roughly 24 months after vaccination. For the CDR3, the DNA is TGCGCCAGCAGCCAGGACCGTCTAGCGGGAGCAGAGACCCAGTACTTC. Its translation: CASSQDRLAGAETQYF.